These 18 T cell receptor beta chains share one sample of origin, sequenced in a study of shared clonotypes between healthy human individuals (TCRdb year 2020). The method was the immunoSEQ multiplex PCR assay. In TCRdb, the immuneACCESS table is reduced to in-frame sequences with V and J assigned. These tables do not hold every clone; where another copy was compared, an unresolved V gene accounts for under half, and the others remain unexplained. The sample table contains roughly 1,100,000 clones; only one count was recorded for roughly 80% of them. The leading ten clones occupy approximately 1.5% of the sample. The sample was memory CD4+ T cells sorted from blood. Read against the paper, the sample's cell subset or site label means: CD45RA-negative fraction. The origin of the receptors is a man younger than 30 in good health.

The J gene is TRBJ2-1, the V gene TRBV6-6; D might be TRBD1 (6 bases). Trimming pared 0 bases from V and 5 bases from J, leaving 14 bases between. Germline CDR1 MNHNY, CDR2 SVGAGI (reference sequence). The CDR3 runs 16 residues. CDR3 amino acids: CASSYSFSQGNNEQFF. CDR3 DNA sequence: TGTGCCAGCAGTTACTCGTTCTCACAGGGAAACAATGAGCAGTTCTTC.

This chain joins TRBV7-3 and TRBJ2-5; D tentatively fits TRBD1 or TRBD2 (5 bases each). Germline assignment: CDR1 SGHTA and CDR2 FQGTGA. The V end was cut by 2 bases, the J end by 4 bases, with 11 bases between. CDR3 length: 14 residues. CDR3 in amino acids: CASSLGAGRETQYF. Here the CDR3 DNA reads TGTGCCAGCAGCTTAGGAGCAGGGAGAGAGACCCAGTACTTC.

This chain connects TRBV30 to TRBJ2-6, with unresolved D. V was trimmed by 0 bases and J by 1 base, leaving 4 bases between them. This CDR3 region has 14 residues. From germline, CDR1 is GTSNPN and CDR2 SVGIG (reference sequence). In DNA form, the CDR3 reads TGTGCCTGGAGTGTACAGTCTGGGGCCAACGTCCTGACTTTC. This translates into CAWSVQSGANVLTF.

The chain recombines TRBV7-6 with TRBJ2-2; 8 bases fit TRBD1. The CDR3 extends over 16 amino acids. V lost 2 bases and J lost 2; bases outside the gene matches: 4. The germline V gene encodes CDR1 SGHVS and CDR2 FNYEAQ. As DNA, the CDR3 is TGTGCCAGCAGCTTAAGGGACAGGATAAACACCGGGGAGCTGTTTTTT. Amino acid sequence: CASSLRDRINTGELFF. Variable domain in full (rest from reference TRBV7-6 and TRBJ2-2): GAGVSQSPRYKVTKRGQDVALRCDPISGHVSLYWYRQALGQGPEFLTYFNYEAQQDKSGLPNDRFSAERPEGSISTLTIQRTEQRDSAMYRCASSLRDRINTGELFFGEGSRLTVL.

The chain joins TRBV6-6 to TRBJ2-1, with D unclear. This CDR3 comprises 13 residues. With 2 bases removed from V and 9 bases from J, the gap between germline ends came to 11 bases. Germline values: CDR1 MNHNY, CDR2 SVGAGI (reference sequence). In DNA form, the CDR3 reads TGTGCCAGCAGTTACGATTTGCGCGGTGAGCAGTTCTTC. Protein product: CASSYDLRGEQFF.

Concerning this clone: A much larger clone sits a single nucleotide away, making a read error possible. The chain uses TRBV14 and TRBJ1-1, with D uncertain. The CDR3 totals 13 residues. The V gene lost 2 bases and the J gene lost 0 bases, with 4 bases spanning the gap. Germline CDR1 SGHDN, CDR2 FVKESK. CDR3 sequence reads: CASSQNMNTEAFF. The DNA of the CDR3 is TGTGCCAGCAGCCAAAATATGAACACTGAAGCTTTCTTT.

The chain joins TRBV28 to TRBJ2-3; 12 bases are shared with TRBD2. The V segment lost 2 bases and the J segment 2 bases; nucleotides outside the gene matches: 5. Germline V gene sequence: CDR1 MDHEN, CDR2 SYDVKM. The CDR3 has 17 residues. CDR3 sequence: CASSLGLAGRYTDTQYF. The CDR3 bases are TGTGCCAGCAGTTTAGGACTAGCGGGGCGTTACACAGATACGCAGTATTTT.

The V call is TRBV5-1, the J call TRBJ2-3; TRBD1 agrees at 12 bases. Germline values: CDR1 SGHRS, CDR2 YFSETQ. This CDR3 region has 16 residues. V lost 7 bases, J lost 5 bases, and 11 bases stayed unmatched. DNA of the CDR3: TGCGCCAGCGGCCCTGGGACAGGGGGCGCATTAGATACGCAGTATTTT. Encoded protein: CASGPGTGGALDTQYF.

The V gene is TRBV13, the J gene TRBJ2-3; D is possibly TRBD2 (6 bases). The germline V and J ends were trimmed by 10 bases and 5 bases, with 22 bases remaining between them. The germline V gene has CDR1 PRHDT and CDR2 FYEKMQ (reference sequence). CDR3 size: 15 residues. The CDR3 sequence: CATQTISGSGDTQYF. CDR3 in DNA: TGTGCCACCCAAACTATTAGCGGAAGTGGAGATACGCAGTATTTT.

The gene calls are TRBV30 and TRBJ1-1, with 7 bases that match TRBD1. This CDR3 has 12 amino acids. The germline V gene encodes CDR1 GTSNPN and CDR2 SVGIG (reference sequence). V was clipped by 1 base and J by 10 bases; unmatched bases: 6. Here the CDR3 reads CAWSGGQDSAFF. The CDR3 region has the DNA TGTGCCTGGAGTGGTGGACAGGACTCAGCTTTCTTT.

This clone was seen more than once but under ten times. The V gene is TRBV4-2, the J gene TRBJ2-3; 7 nucleotides align to TRBD1. With 1 base clipped from V and 2 bases from J, the junction kept 6 bases outside the gene matches. The CDR3 totals 16 residues. CDR1 and CDR2 (germline): LGHNA, YNFKEQ. The CDR3 region has the DNA TGTGCCAGCAGCCAAGTGATAGACAGGGCCACAGATACGCAGTATTTT. Its protein product is CASSQVIDRATDTQYF.

This sequence joins TRBV7-2 and TRBJ2-7; D perhaps matches TRBD1 (5 bases). Trimming removed 4 bases at V and 3 bases at J, with 7 bases between. Germline values: CDR1 SGHTA, CDR2 FQGNSA. This CDR3 is built from 12 residues. The CDR3 loop reads CASSSQVYEQYF. DNA of the CDR3: TGTGCCAGCAGCTCACAGGTCTACGAGCAGTACTTC. The full variable domain, completed using reference TRBV7-2 and TRBJ2-7, is GAGVSQSPSNKVTEKGKDVELRCDPISGHTALYWYRQSLGQGLEFLIYFQGNSAPDKSGLPSDRFSAERTGGSVSTLTIQRTQQEDSAVYLCASSSQVYEQYFGPGTRLTVT.

This clone was seen more than once but under ten times. Different DNA sequences within this sample yield the same CDR3. The V and J genes are TRBV7-2 and TRBJ2-7; D might be TRBD1 or TRBD2, each matching 5 bases. This CDR3 has 14 amino acids. Per germline, CDR1 SGHTA and CDR2 FQGNSA. V shed 2 bases and J shed 0 bases, with 8 bases lying between them. The CDR3 DNA sequence: TGTGCCAGCAGCTTAACGGGGCCCTCCTACGAGCAGTACTTC. This encodes CASSLTGPSYEQYF.

The chain joins TRBV2 to TRBJ2-7; 7 bases fit TRBD1. The length of the CDR3 is 14 residues. Germline lookup yields CDR1 SNHLY and CDR2 FYNNEI. V trimming: 7 bases; J trimming: 0 bases; junction bases outside the gene matches: 6. The CDR3 reads CASIWGQSSYEQYF. CDR3 in DNA: TGTGCCAGCATCTGGGGACAGAGCTCCTACGAGCAGTACTTC.

This clone was recorded only once. The same CDR3 also results from other DNA sequences found in this sample. The chain carries TRBV11-3 and TRBJ2-7; 9 bases align to TRBD1. This CDR3 region has 14 residues. The junction had 2 bases not matched to a gene; V was cut back by 5 bases and J by 0 bases. The germline V gene has CDR1 SGHNT and CDR2 YENEEA. The CDR3 loop reads CASSPTGGSYEQYF. The CDR3 region has the DNA TGTGCCAGCAGCCCGACAGGGGGCTCCTACGAGCAGTACTTC.

This rearrangement joins TRBV9 to TRBJ2-2; 12 bases match TRBD2. Germline CDR1 SGDLS, CDR2 YYNGEE. This CDR3 region has 17 residues. V lost 4 bases and J lost 6; bases outside the gene matches: 10. In DNA, the CDR3 is TGTGCCAGCAGCCTAGGGGGGCTAGCGGGAGGGTCCGGGGAGCTGTTTTTT. It codes for CASSLGGLAGGSGELFF.

The chain joins TRBV5-6 to TRBJ2-1; D is ambiguous. This CDR3 comprises 13 residues. Trimming stripped 2 bases from V and 7 bases from J, with 10 bases between. Germline CDR1 is SGHDT and CDR2 is YYEEEE. CDR3 sequence: CASSFDVGNEQFF. The CDR3, as DNA: TGTGCCAGCAGCTTCGACGTGGGTAATGAGCAGTTCTTC.

In the case of this clone: A far larger clone is one nucleotide away, so this likely arose from a read error. The chain is built from TRBV7-6 and TRBJ1-2; TRBD1 is a possible D gene (6 bases). This CDR3 is built from 12 residues. CDR1 SGHVS and CDR2 FNYEAQ come from the germline V gene. The V end lost 5 bases, the J end lost 7 bases, and 11 bases lay between the germline ends. Here the CDR3 reads CASSLIGGGYTF. CDR3 nucleotide sequence: TGTGCCAGCAGCCTAATAGGGGGTGGCTACACCTTC.